Listed below are T cell receptor beta chains from one sample, sequenced in a study of blood T cell repertoires in COVID-19. Some clones are missing from TCRdb's copy, which holds only in-frame ones; the method was immunoSEQ multiplex PCR. The data hold roughly 60,000 clones, with around 75% observed a single time. Input material: peripheral blood. The receptor set was obtained from a human donor in a cohort sampled during active COVID-19. CDR3s include the opening cysteine and the closing phenylalanine or tryptophan. The order of the fields is clone size, J gene, D gene, V gene, CDR3 DNA, CDR3 protein. D genes are given only for firm matches. Clone size is shown for a subset of rows, as once, few, many or a class of expanded clone.

- | TRBJ1-1 | - | TRBV5-5 | TGTGCCAGCAGCCAGGACTATGAAGCTTTCTTT | CASSQDYEAFF
- | TRBJ1-4 | - | TRBV6-5 | TGTGCCAGCAGGGAGGGGGAAAAACTGTTTTTT | CASREGEKLFF
- | TRBJ2-5 | TRBD2 | TRBV25-1 | TGTGCCAGCAGTGAAGTGCTAGCGGGGGTAGAGACCCAGTACTTC | CASSEVLAGVETQYF
- | TRBJ2-3 | - | TRBV20-1 | TGCAGTGCTGTACAGGCAGATACGCAGTATTTT | CSAVQADTQYF
- | TRBJ2-1 | - | TRBV7-3 | TGTGCCAGCAGTTTAACAAAGACAGTGGTCGATGAGCAGTTCTTC | CASSLTKTVVDEQFF
- | TRBJ1-2 | - | TRBV5-1 | TGCGCCAGCAGCTTGGCTGCTAACTATGGCTACACCTTC | CASSLAANYGYTF
few | TRBJ2-7 | TRBD1 | TRBV4-2 | TGTGCCAGCAGCCATGACAGGGGGCGCGACTCCCACGAGCAGTACTTC | CASSHDRGRDSHEQYF
- | TRBJ2-2 | TRBD2 | TRBV2 | TGTGCCAGCAGGGCTAGCGGGGTGAACACCGGGGAGCTGTTTTTT | CASRASGVNTGELFF
- | TRBJ1-1 | - | TRBV5-1 | TGCGCCAGCAGCTCCGGTCAGGCCATGAACACTGAAGCTTTCTTT | CASSSGQAMNTEAFF
- | TRBJ2-1 | TRBD1 | TRBV24-1 | TGTGCCACCAGTGGGGTGACAGGGGTTGATGAGCAGTTCTTC | CATSGVTGVDEQFF
many | TRBJ1-2 | TRBD1 | TRBV9 | TGTGCCAGCAGCTCGGGACAGGGGCTCGTCTATGGCTACACCTTC | CASSSGQGLVYGYTF